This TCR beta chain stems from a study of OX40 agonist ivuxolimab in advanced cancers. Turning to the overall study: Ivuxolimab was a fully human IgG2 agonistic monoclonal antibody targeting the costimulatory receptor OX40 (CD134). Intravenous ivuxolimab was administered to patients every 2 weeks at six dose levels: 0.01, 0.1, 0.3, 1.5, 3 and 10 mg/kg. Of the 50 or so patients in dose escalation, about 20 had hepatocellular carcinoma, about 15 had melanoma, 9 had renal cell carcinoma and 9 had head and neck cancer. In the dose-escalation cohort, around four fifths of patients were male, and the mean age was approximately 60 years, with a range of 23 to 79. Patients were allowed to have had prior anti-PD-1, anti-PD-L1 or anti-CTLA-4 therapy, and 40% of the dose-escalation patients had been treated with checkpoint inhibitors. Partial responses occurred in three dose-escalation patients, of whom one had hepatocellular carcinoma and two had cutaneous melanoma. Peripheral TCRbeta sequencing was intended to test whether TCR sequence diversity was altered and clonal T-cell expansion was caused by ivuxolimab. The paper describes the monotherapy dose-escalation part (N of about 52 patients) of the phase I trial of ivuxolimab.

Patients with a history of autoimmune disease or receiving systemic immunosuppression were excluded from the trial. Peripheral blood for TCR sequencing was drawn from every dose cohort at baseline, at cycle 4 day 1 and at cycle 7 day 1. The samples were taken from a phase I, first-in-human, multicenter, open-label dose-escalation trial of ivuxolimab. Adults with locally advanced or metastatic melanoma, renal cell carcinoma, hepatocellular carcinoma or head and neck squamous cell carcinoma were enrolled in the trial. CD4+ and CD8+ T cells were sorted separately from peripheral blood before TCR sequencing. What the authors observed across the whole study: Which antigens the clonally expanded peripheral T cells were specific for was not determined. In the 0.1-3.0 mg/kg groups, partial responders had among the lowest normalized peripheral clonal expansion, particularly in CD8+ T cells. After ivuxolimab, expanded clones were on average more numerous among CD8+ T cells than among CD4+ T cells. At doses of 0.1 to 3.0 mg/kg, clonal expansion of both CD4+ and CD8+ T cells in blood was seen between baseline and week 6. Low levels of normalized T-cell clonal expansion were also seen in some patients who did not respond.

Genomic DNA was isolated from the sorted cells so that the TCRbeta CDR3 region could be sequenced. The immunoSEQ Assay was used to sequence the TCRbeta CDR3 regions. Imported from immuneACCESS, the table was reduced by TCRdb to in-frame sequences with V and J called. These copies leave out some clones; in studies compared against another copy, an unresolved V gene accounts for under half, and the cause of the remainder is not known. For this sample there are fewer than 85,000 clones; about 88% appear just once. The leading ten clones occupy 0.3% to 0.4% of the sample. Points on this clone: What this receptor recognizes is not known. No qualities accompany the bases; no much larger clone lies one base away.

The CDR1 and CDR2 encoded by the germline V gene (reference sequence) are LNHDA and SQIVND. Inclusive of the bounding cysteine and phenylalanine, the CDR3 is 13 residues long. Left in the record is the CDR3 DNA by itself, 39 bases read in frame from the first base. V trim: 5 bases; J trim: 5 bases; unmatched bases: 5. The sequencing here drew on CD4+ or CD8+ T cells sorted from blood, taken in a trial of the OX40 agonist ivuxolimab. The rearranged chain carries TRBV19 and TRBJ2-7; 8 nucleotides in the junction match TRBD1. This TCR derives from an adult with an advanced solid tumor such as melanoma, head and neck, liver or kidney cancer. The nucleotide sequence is TGTGCCAGTAGTCCAGGGACAGGACACGAGCAGTACTTC. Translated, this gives CASSPGTGHEQYF.